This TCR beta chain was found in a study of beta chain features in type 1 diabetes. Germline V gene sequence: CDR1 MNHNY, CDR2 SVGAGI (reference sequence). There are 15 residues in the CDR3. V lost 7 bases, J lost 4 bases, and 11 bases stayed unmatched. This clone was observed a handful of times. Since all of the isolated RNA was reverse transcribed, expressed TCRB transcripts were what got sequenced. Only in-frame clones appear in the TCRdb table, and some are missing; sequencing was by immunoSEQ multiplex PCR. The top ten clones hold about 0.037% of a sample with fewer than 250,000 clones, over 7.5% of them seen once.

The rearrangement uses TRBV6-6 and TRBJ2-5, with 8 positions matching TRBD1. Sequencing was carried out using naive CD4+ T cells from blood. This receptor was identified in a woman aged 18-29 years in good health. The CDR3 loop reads CASIEDRVLAETQYF. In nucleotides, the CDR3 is TGTGCCAGCATCGAGGACAGGGTCCTCGCAGAGACCCAGTACTTC.